Here is one TCR beta chain with its context. There is no known antigen for this receptor. No much larger clone is present one base from it, and per-base qualities are unavailable. This sample was included in a study of PD-1 blockade in classical Hodgkin lymphoma (dated by TCRdb to 2019 to 2021). Study-wide context: Nivolumab dosing was 3 mg/kg intravenously every 2 weeks, continuing until either disease progression or unacceptable toxicity. The study used CyTOF and TCR beta sequencing to define a peripheral blood immune signature of response to PD-1 blockade in classical Hodgkin lymphoma.

Per the publication, the time point label means: cycle 4 day 1 (C4D1), after less than 7 weeks of nivolumab. Every trial patient had relapsed following autologous stem cell transplantation, and prior brentuximab vedotin exposure was what differed among cohorts A, B and C. A Miltenyi CD4+ T cell isolation kit was used for magnetic negative selection to purify CD4+ T cells from thawed PBMCs. The trial cohort was composed of around 60 patients with relapsed/refractory classical Hodgkin lymphoma, for whom complete response, partial response or progressive disease was recorded as best overall response. In the multi-cohort phase II CheckMate 205 trial, trial patients received single-agent nivolumab. An independent review committee assessed best overall response by applying the 2007 International Working Group response criteria. Trial PBMCs were obtained immediately prior to nivolumab initiation (C1D1) and on therapy at cycle 2 day 1 and cycle 4 day 1. Peripheral blood was collected in 8 mL Vacutainer Cell Preparation Tubes, from which PBMCs were isolated by centrifugation and then cryopreserved. Purified CD4+ and CD8+ fractions were prepared only for cases in which an additional PBMC sample was available. On LS columns in a quadroMACS separator, the magnetically labelled cells were depleted, and the flow-through was collected as the purified fraction.

Clipping removes 0 bases from V and 4 bases from J, with 9 as the unmatched junction base count. For CDR1 and CDR2, the germline V gene lists MNHNS and SASEGT. The CDR3 starts with the cysteine, ends with the phenylalanine, and has 16 residues. Just the 48-base CDR3 DNA is kept, in frame starting at base 1. Points the paper makes about the study in general: A significant rise by C4D1 was seen in CD4+ but not CD8+ TCR diversity (p=0.0027 vs p=0.16), with the rise being most apparent in complete responders (p=0.02). Among trial patients, those achieving complete response had baseline diversity similar to that of newly diagnosed patients, while diversity was significantly lower in partial responders and progressors. Patients starting nivolumab less than 1 year after ASCT had lower diversity and were excluded from later analyses to avoid confounding by immune reconstitution. Baseline TCR diversity was reported to be lower in newly diagnosed patients than in healthy donors and to be lower still in relapsed/refractory patients. The study covered only a single clinical trial cohort, and the causes of the repertoire differences, possibly disease activity or prior therapy, were still not defined.

The Qiagen DNeasy kit was used to extract genomic DNA from unsorted PBMCs and from the negatively selected CD4+ and CD8+ fractions. TCR beta CDR3 regions were amplified by immunoSEQ multiplex PCR using primers annealing to V and J segments. A synthetic immune receptor repertoire was used to minimize amplification bias, and any remaining bias was removed computationally after sequencing. From the authors' description of their analysis: Custom Python scripts were used to quantify repertoire diversity as the Shannon entropy index. The unsorted, CD4+ and CD8+ repertoires were each analyzed separately, with the exception of combined analyses, where CD4+ and CD8+ sequences were merged in silico. Clonal expansion was defined as a frequency increase of at least 2-fold after treatment compared with C1D1, and clones undetected at baseline were assigned a pseudocount of 0.5. Singleton clones were defined as clones with 0 or 1 copy at C1D1, and non-singleton clones were defined as clones with 2 or more copies. Clones expanded in unsorted samples were labelled as CD4+, CD8+ or unknown by matching protein sequences in sorted samples from the same patient. Wilcoxon tests on paired samples were used to test diversity changes from C1D1 to C4D1. As stored in TCRdb, this immuneACCESS dataset retains in-frame rearrangements with V and J assigned. A fraction of the clones does not appear; measured against another copy, unresolved V genes explain less than half of the discrepancy, and the remainder lacks a known reason. V and J calls and clone size follow that table, whereas D and trimming were derived from the DNA. The sample table records 25,000 to 35,000 clones; 85% of these occur just once. Just under 2.5% of the sample lies in the top ten.

This TCR came from a human donor with classical Hodgkin lymphoma. The rearranged segments are TRBV6-1 and TRBJ2-7, and 7 junction bases match TRBD1. This specimen consisted of CD4+ T cells from blood, obtained before the fourth cycle of nivolumab. DNA sequence: TGTGCCAGCAGTGAAGCGGGTCAACAGGGGTCTTACGAGCAGTACTTC. Translation gives CASSEAGQQGSYEQYF.